This T cell receptor (beta chain) was sequenced during a study of T cells generated in artificial thymic organoids (dated by TCRdb to about 2017). Regarding the research as a whole: The study compared TCR alpha and beta CDR3 repertoires of CD8 single positive T cells derived from in vitro artificial thymic organoids with the repertoires of thymic and peripheral blood naive CD8 T cells. The repertoire sequencing data shown were described as representative of three independent experiments. Beyond this particular receptor, the publication reports: The TCR clonotype diversity of organoid-derived CD8 single positive T cells was physiological and comparable to that of naive CD8 T cells from thymus and blood. No skewed Valpha or Vbeta usage appeared in organoid-derived T cells, arguing against dominance of unconventional lineages or clonal expansions.

TCRalpha and TCRbeta libraries were amplified in separate semi-nested PCR reactions using Advantage 2 and reverse primers located in the TRAC or TRBC constant regions. Between about 3.5 and 550 ng of total RNA was used as input for first-strand cDNA synthesis. TCR cDNA libraries were generated by 5'-RACE using the SMARTer PCR cDNA Synthesis kit, with a poly-dT primer for first-strand synthesis. Semi-nested constant-region reverse primers carried 5-nucleotide sample-specific barcodes, and products were cleaned with the Zymo DNA Clean and Concentrator-5 kit. Up to ten barcoded samples were pooled, ligated to Illumina adaptors and sequenced as 2 x 150 bp paired-end reads on an Illumina MiSeq. From the authors' description of their analysis: Demultiplexed reads were aligned using BLAT against a custom library containing all human TRAV, TRAJ, TRBV, TRBD and TRBJ combinations from IMGT. The best BLAT hits were picked using pslCDnaFilter (-maxAligns=1, -ignoreIntrons), and custom Perl scripts were used to calculate clonotype frequencies. TCRdb reprocessed the public reads (quality trimming at Q25 with fastp, clone calling with MiXCR) and kept in-frame beta chains. Duplicate CDR3 protein sequences are folded into a single record with the most common DNA and genes. The V and J calls follow TCRdb's processing rather than the paper's. The sample has some 7,200 distinct CDR3 sequences on record, roughly a quarter of them singletons. Of the sample, less than 3.5% falls within the top ten clones.

This clonotype appeared a few times. Its antigen is still unknown. Base qualities are missing; no much larger clone stands one base away. Artificial thymic organoids were generated by aggregating human HSPCs with MS5 murine stromal cells transduced with human DLL1, and the organoids were cultured at an air-liquid interface. Hematopoietic stem and progenitor cells that were CD34+CD3-, FACS-purified and depleted of residual T cells served as the seed cells for the organoids. Organoids were cultured in serum-free RB27 medium: RPMI 1640 supplemented with B27, FLT3L, IL-7 and ascorbic acid. Organoid and thymic CD3+TCRalphabeta+CD8 single positive T cells were FACS sorted before RNA extraction. For each sample, total RNA was purified from approximately 40,000 to 200,000 sorted cells using the RNeasy Micro kit, and RNA quality was checked on an Agilent RNA 6000 Nano chip. This sequence originates from a human donor who gave cord blood stem cells for thymic organoid culture, a cardiac surgery patient who gave postnatal thymus, or a blood donor (not recorded which). Sequencing was carried out using naive CD8+ T cells grown in artificial thymic organoids from cord blood stem and progenitor cells. In light of the paper, this sample's cell subset or site label describes: CD3+TCRalphabeta+CD8SP T cells; for blood, CD45RO-CCR7+ naive CD8+ T cells.

The nucleotide sequence is TGCGCCAGCAGCCAAGCCCCAGGGGAGGAGACCCAGTACTTC. Its coded protein is CASSQAPGEETQYF. The chain is encoded by TRBV4-3 joined to TRBJ2-5; perhaps TRBD1 is the D gene, with 6 bases matching. The germline V gene gives CDR1 as LGHNA and CDR2 as YSLEER. From the cysteine through the phenylalanine, the CDR3 covers 14 amino acids. The entry retains the CDR3 DNA only, 42 bases that are in frame from base 1. Trimming at the junction amounts to 1 base on V and 5 bases on J, and the germline ends lie 11 bases apart.